Below, 29 T cell receptor beta chains from the same sample are listed, as sequenced in a study of blood T cell repertoires in COVID-19. The protocol was immunoSEQ multiplex PCR, while the TCRdb copy is restricted to in-frame clones and leaves out a portion. The sample consists of 250,000 to 350,000 clones, around 90% of them appearing once. Sequences were obtained from PBMCs or T cells enriched from blood (not recorded which). All receptors come from a woman aged 50 to 60 who had recovered from COVID-19.

The rearrangement links TRBV18 to TRBJ2-7; tentatively, D is TRBD1 (5 bases). The V gene's germline CDR1 is KGHSH and CDR2 LQKENI. Between the trimmed V and J ends, which lost 0 bases and 1 base, there was a span of 13 bases. The CDR3 runs 16 residues. CDR3 protein: CASSPPGWTKSYEQYF. Written as DNA, the CDR3 is TGTGCCAGCTCACCACCGGGCTGGACAAAATCCTACGAGCAGTACTTC. The variable domain in full, with the rest retrieved from reference TRBV18 and TRBJ2-7, is NAGVMQNPRHLVRRRGQEARLRCSPMKGHSHVYWYRQLPEEGLKFMVYLQKENIIDESGMPKERFSAEFPKEGPSILRIQQVVRGDSAAYFCASSPPGWTKSYEQYFGPGTRLTVT.

The V and J genes are TRBV7-2 and TRBJ2-2; D remains ambiguous. The V gene's germline CDR1 is SGHTA and CDR2 FQGNSA. Trimming shortened V by 3 bases and J by 8 bases, and 7 bases separated the two germline ends. The CDR3 totals 12 residues. The CDR3 DNA reads as TGTGCCAGCAGCTTCCTCTCTGGGGAGCTGTTTTTT. Translation: CASSFLSGELFF.

V usage is TRBV28 and J usage is TRBJ1-6, with TRBD1 matching over 10 bases. V lost 6 bases to trimming and J lost 10 bases; unmatched junction nucleotides: 12. The CDR3 is 16 residues long. Germline CDR1 reads MDHEN; CDR2 reads SYDVKM. The CDR3 sequence is CASRLGQGNSQSPLHF. The DNA of the CDR3 is TGTGCCAGCAGGTTGGGACAGGGGAACTCACAATCACCCCTCCACTTT.

A remark on this clone: Mismatch with germline at one junction end may stem from a read error. The rearrangement joins TRBV29-1 to TRBJ1-1, with 8 positions matching TRBD1. Germline V gene lookup returns CDR1 SQVTM and CDR2 ANQGSEA. The CDR3 length is 14 residues. As DNA, the CDR3 is TGCAGGGTTGGGGCAGGACAGGGCAGCACTGAAGCTTTCTTT. Translated: CRVGAGQGSTEAFF.

The V and J genes are TRBV28 and TRBJ1-2; D unresolved. This CDR3 comprises 15 residues. From germline, CDR1 is MDHEN and CDR2 SYDVKM. Trimming removed 4 bases from V and 3 bases from J, with 15 bases in between. This chain's CDR3 is CASSSSGYYDYGYTF. The CDR3 DNA reads as TGTGCCAGCAGTTCCTCGGGATATTATGACTATGGCTACACCTTC.

The chain uses TRBV30 and TRBJ2-5; weak D call: TRBD2 (6 bases). This CDR3 contains 14 residues. Trimming stripped 0 bases from V and 5 bases from J, with 13 bases between. Germline values: CDR1 GTSNPN, CDR2 SVGIG (reference sequence). CDR3 sequence reads: CAWSVAGGLETQYF. The CDR3 nucleotides are TGTGCCTGGAGTGTAGCCGGGGGTCTGGAGACCCAGTACTTC.

V gene TRBV6-6 combines with J gene TRBJ1-5; D gene uncertain. This CDR3 comprises 12 residues. V dropped 6 bases and J dropped 3 bases, with 6 bases sitting between them. Germline values: CDR1 MNHNY, CDR2 SVGAGI (reference sequence). The CDR3 sequence is CASRHNNQPQHF. The CDR3 DNA reads as TGTGCCAGCAGGCACAACAATCAGCCCCAGCATTTT.

J is TRBJ2-5 and V is TRBV28, with a possible D match to TRBD2 (6 bases). The CDR3 has 14 residues. Germline CDR1 is MDHEN and CDR2 is SYDVKM. V was shortened by 1 base and J by 6 bases, with 12 bases between the two germline ends. DNA of the CDR3: TGTGCCAGCAGTTTATTGAGGGGAGGAAAGACCCAGTACTTC. As protein: CASSLLRGGKTQYF.

This clone was seen many times. The rearrangement uses TRBV30 and TRBJ1-2; D is perhaps TRBD1 (5 bases). CDR1 and CDR2 from the germline V gene are GTSNPN and SVGIG (reference sequence). This CDR3 is 13 amino acids long. Trimming pared 2 bases from V and 7 bases from J, leaving 14 bases between. CDR3 DNA: TGTGCCTGGAGTCTACAGGAGTTCGGTGGCTACACCTTC. It encodes CAWSLQEFGGYTF.

This clone was detected only a few times. The chain joins TRBV6-2 or TRBV6-3 to TRBJ2-7, with D hard to call. Germline V CDR1 and CDR2: MNHEY, SVGEGT. V lost 2 bases and J 3 bases, leaving 17 bases between the germline ends. CDR3 size: 16 residues. In nucleotides, the CDR3 is TGTGCCAGCAGTTACGTTATGGGCCTCCTGGACTACGAGCAGTACTTC. Amino acids: CASSYVMGLLDYEQYF.

This sequence joins TRBV5-6 and TRBJ2-4; maybe TRBD1 (6 bases). Germline CDR1 and CDR2: SGHDT and YYEEEE. Trimming removed 0 bases at V and 3 bases at J, with 16 bases between. The CDR3 covers 17 residues. The CDR3: CASSLGSRGRVKNIQYF. In DNA form, the CDR3 reads TGTGCCAGCAGCTTGGGTTCCAGGGGAAGGGTCAAAAACATTCAGTACTTC.

This rearrangement joins TRBV9 to TRBJ1-1; possibly TRBD1 for D (6 bases). Germline V gene lookup returns CDR1 SGDLS and CDR2 YYNGEE. CDR3 length equals 15 residues. The germline V and J ends were trimmed by 5 bases and 2 bases, with 16 bases remaining between them. The CDR3 bases are TGTGCCAGCAGGCCGTCCGGGACACCTAACACTGAAGCTTTCTTT. Encoded protein: CASRPSGTPNTEAFF.

This chain connects TRBV11-2 to TRBJ1-2; 7 bases fit TRBD1. This CDR3 comprises 13 residues. Germline loops: CDR1 SGHAT, CDR2 FQNNGV. Trimming at V came to 5 bases and at J to 2 bases, leaving 2 bases not matched to a gene. CDR3 bases: TGTGCCAGCAGCCTGGGACAGAACTATGGCTACACCTTC. Translation gives CASSLGQNYGYTF.

Only a few counts were recorded for this clone. The chain links TRBV2 to TRBJ1-5; maybe TRBD1 (6 bases). This CDR3 spans 15 amino acids. V dropped 5 bases and J dropped 0 bases, with 11 bases sitting between them. In germline, CDR1 is SNHLY, CDR2 FYNNEI. CDR3 in DNA: TGTGCCAGCAGTCAGACAGGATATAGCAATCAGCCCCAGCATTTT. Translation gives CASSQTGYSNQPQHF.

This chain connects TRBV6-8 to TRBJ1-1, with 8 bases identical to TRBD1. V lost 6 bases to trimming and J lost 5 bases; unmatched junction nucleotides: 8. The length of the CDR3 is 14 residues. Germline values: CDR1 MNHGY, CDR2 SAAAGT. This CDR3 is CASRYGTGETEAFF. CDR3 nucleotide sequence: TGTGCCAGCAGATACGGGACAGGTGAGACTGAAGCTTTCTTT.

The chain is built from TRBV27 and TRBJ2-7; 9 positions agree with TRBD2. The V segment lost 3 bases and the J segment 4 bases; nucleotides outside the gene matches: 4. Germline loops: CDR1 MNHEY, CDR2 SMNVEV (reference sequence). CDR3 length: 14 residues. The CDR3, as DNA: TGTGCCAGCAGTTTGGCGGGAGGGGTATACGAGCAGTACTTC. As protein: CASSLAGGVYEQYF.

The chain recombines TRBV25-1 with TRBJ1-1; 7 nucleotides match TRBD1. Unmatched junction bases numbered 7, after V lost 5 bases and J lost 1 base. Germline V gives CDR1 MGHDK, CDR2 SYGVNS. This CDR3 has 15 residues. DNA of the CDR3: TGTGCCAGCAGTTCACAGGGGTCTCAGAACACTGAAGCTTTCTTT. Protein: CASSSQGSQNTEAFF.

The V call is TRBV29-1, the J call TRBJ2-7; tentatively, D is TRBD1 (5 bases). V lost 6 bases, J lost 3 bases, and 15 bases lay in between. CDR1 is SQVTM, CDR2 ANQGSEA, per germline. The CDR3 is 13 amino acids. CDR3 sequence: CSVRTSVDYEQYF. CDR3 nucleotides: TGCAGCGTAAGGACATCCGTGGACTACGAGCAGTACTTC.

This rearrangement joins TRBV6-6 to TRBJ2-1, with TRBD2 as a possible D gene (6 bases). Germline CDR1 reads MNHNY; CDR2 reads SVGAGI (reference sequence). Between the trimmed V and J ends, which lost 4 bases and 4 bases, there was a span of 8 bases. The CDR3 loop spans 13 amino acids. The CDR3 sequence is CASSLGLYNEQFF. DNA for the CDR3: TGTGCCAGCAGTTTGGGACTTTACAATGAGCAGTTCTTC.

V gene TRBV7-6 combines with J gene TRBJ2-7; D is unresolved. CDR1 is SGHVS and CDR2 is FNYEAQ in the germline V gene. V was clipped by 3 bases and J by 5 bases, with 8 bases between them. There are 12 residues in the CDR3. The CDR3 sequence is CASSFFRDEQYF. For the CDR3, the DNA is TGTGCCAGCAGCTTTTTTCGAGACGAGCAGTACTTC.

This chain links TRBV6-5 with TRBJ2-3; 7 bases fit TRBD1. In germline, CDR1 is MNHEY, CDR2 SVGAGI. This CDR3 has 15 amino acids. V lost 6 bases, J lost 0 bases, and 6 bases stayed unmatched. CDR3 DNA: TGTGCCAGCAGCGCCCGGACAGGTAGCACAGATACGCAGTATTTT. It translates to CASSARTGSTDTQYF.

The chain joins TRBV19 to TRBJ1-1, with unresolved D. Germline values: CDR1 LNHDA, CDR2 SQIVND (reference sequence). The CDR3 length is 13 residues. Trimming stripped 6 bases from V and 1 base from J, with 9 bases between. CDR3 in DNA: TGTGCCAGTAGGATACGTCGGAACACTGAAGCTTTCTTT. Its translation: CASRIRRNTEAFF.

In this sample, this clone turned up once. The J gene is TRBJ2-1, the V gene TRBV10-3; TRBD2 matches at 14 bases. The V segment lost 7 bases and the J segment 7 bases; nucleotides outside the gene matches: 3. The CDR3 is made up of 14 amino acids. The germline V gene encodes CDR1 ENHRY and CDR2 SYGVKD. The CDR3 loop reads CAIKGTSGSNEQFF. CDR3 sequence (DNA): TGTGCCATCAAAGGGACTAGCGGGAGTAATGAGCAGTTCTTC.

This clone was seen repeatedly, ten times or more. The CDR3: CASSVEADTQYF. The CDR3 DNA reads TGTGCCAGCAGCGTAGAAGCGGATACGCAGTATTTT. The rearrangement joins TRBV9 to TRBJ2-3; no clear D. The CDR3 contains 12 residues. V gave up 0 bases and J gave up 6 bases, with 5 bases separating them. CDR1 and CDR2 from the germline V gene are SGDLS and YYNGEE.

This chain links TRBV2 with TRBJ2-2; the match to TRBD1 covers 12 bases. V shed 9 bases and J 0 bases; nucleotides not matched to a gene: 2. CDR1 and CDR2 (germline): SNHLY, FYNNEI. The CDR3 extends over 15 amino acids. The CDR3 reads CASGTGGANTGELFF. CDR3 nucleotide sequence: TGTGCCAGTGGGACAGGGGGCGCGAACACCGGGGAGCTGTTTTTT.

V is TRBV7-2 and J is TRBJ1-2; the match to TRBD1 covers 9 bases. The length of the CDR3 is 13 residues. From germline, CDR1 is SGHTA and CDR2 FQGNSA. V shed 5 bases and J 7 bases; nucleotides not matched to a gene: 5. The DNA of the CDR3 is TGTGCCAGCAGCCGCGGGACAGGGCGTGGCTACACCTTC. Amino acids: CASSRGTGRGYTF.

This clone was counted once. The rearrangement links TRBV2 to TRBJ1-3, with TRBD1 identical over 10 bases. Trimming cost V 9 bases and J 0 bases; bases outside gene matches: 8. Germline V gene data show CDR1 as SNHLY and CDR2 as FYNNEI. The CDR3 sequence is 16 residues long. CDR3 protein: CASNRDRGYSGNTIYF. The CDR3 DNA is TGTGCCAGTAACCGGGACAGGGGATACTCTGGAAACACCATATATTTT.

The J gene is TRBJ1-4, the V gene TRBV29-1; possibly TRBD1 for D (6 bases). Per germline, CDR1 SQVTM and CDR2 ANQGSEA. V was trimmed by 6 bases and J by 7 bases, leaving 24 bases between them. There are 16 residues in the CDR3. The CDR3 loop reads CSVNLQALGAGEKLFF. Written as DNA, the CDR3 is TGCAGCGTAAACCTGCAGGCATTGGGGGCGGGTGAAAAACTGTTTTTT.

The chain recombines TRBV12-3 or TRBV12-4 with TRBJ2-1, with D possibly being TRBD1 (6 bases). The CDR3 is 13 residues long. The V end was cut by 6 bases, the J end by 12 bases, with 18 bases between. This CDR3 reads CASSADSTMMQFF. The CDR3 coding sequence is TGTGCCAGCAGCGCGGACAGTACAATGATGCAGTTCTTC.